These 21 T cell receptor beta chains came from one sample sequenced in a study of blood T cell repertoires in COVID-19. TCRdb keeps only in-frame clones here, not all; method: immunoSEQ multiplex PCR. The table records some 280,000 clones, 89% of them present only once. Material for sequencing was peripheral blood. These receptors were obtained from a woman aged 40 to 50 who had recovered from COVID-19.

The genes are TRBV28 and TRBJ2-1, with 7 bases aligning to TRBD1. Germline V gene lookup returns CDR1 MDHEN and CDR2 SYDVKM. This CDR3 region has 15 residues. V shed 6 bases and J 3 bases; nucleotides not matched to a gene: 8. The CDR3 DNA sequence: TGTGCCAGCAGCAGAGACAGGGTGGTCTACAATGAGCAGTTCTTC. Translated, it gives CASSRDRVVYNEQFF.

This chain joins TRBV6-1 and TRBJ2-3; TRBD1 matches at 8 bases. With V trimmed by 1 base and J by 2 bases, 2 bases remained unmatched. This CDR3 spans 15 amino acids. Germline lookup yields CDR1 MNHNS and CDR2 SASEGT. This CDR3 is CASSEGDRFTDTQYF. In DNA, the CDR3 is TGTGCCAGCAGTGAAGGGGACAGGTTCACAGATACGCAGTATTTT.

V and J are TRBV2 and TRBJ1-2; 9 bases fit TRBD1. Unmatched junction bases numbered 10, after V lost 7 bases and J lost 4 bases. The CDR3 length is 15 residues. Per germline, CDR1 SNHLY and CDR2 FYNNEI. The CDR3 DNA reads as TGTGCCAGCAAGGAACAGGGGGCGATTGTCTATGGCTACACCTTC. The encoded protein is CASKEQGAIVYGYTF.

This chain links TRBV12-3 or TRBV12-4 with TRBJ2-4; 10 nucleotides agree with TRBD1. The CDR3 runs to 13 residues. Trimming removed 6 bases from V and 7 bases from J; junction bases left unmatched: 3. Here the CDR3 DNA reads TGTGCCAGCAGGTCGGACAGGGGGAACATTCAGTACTTC. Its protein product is CASRSDRGNIQYF.

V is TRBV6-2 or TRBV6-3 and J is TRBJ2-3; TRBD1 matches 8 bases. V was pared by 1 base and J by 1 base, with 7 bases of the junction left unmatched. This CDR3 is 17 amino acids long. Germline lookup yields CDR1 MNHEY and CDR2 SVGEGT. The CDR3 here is CASSYYSPGQGTDTQYF. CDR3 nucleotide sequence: TGTGCCAGCAGTTACTATTCTCCGGGACAGGGCACAGATACGCAGTATTTT.

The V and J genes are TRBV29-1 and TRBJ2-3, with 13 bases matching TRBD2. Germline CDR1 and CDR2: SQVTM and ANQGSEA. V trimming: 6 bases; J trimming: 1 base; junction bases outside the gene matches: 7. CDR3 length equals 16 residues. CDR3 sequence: CSVAELAGGGTDTQYF. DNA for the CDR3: TGCAGCGTGGCTGAACTAGCGGGAGGGGGCACAGATACGCAGTATTTT.

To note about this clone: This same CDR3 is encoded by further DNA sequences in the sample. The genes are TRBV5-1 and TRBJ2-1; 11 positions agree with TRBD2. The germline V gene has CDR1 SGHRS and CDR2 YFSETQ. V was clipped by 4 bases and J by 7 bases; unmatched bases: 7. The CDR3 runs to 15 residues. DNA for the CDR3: TGCGCCAGCAGCCCCGGGTTAGCGGGGGGGAATGAGCAGTTCTTC. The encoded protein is CASSPGLAGGNEQFF. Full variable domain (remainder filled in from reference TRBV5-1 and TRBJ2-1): KAGVTQTPRYLIKTRGQQVTLSCSPISGHRSVSWYQQTPGQGLQFLFEYFSETQRNKGNFPGRFSGRQFSNSRSEMNVSTLELGDSALYLCASSPGLAGGNEQFFGPGTRLTVL.

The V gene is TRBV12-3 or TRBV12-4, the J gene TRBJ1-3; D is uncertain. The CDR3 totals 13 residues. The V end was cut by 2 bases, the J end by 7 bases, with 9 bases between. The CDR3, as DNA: TGTGCCAGCAGTTTACGCGGTTGGAACACCATATATTTT. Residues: CASSLRGWNTIYF.

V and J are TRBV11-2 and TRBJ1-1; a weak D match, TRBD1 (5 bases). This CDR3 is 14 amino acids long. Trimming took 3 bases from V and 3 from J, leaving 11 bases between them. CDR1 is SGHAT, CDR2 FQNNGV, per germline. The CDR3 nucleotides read TGTGCCAGCAGCTTCACCGGGGGTGACACTGAAGCTTTCTTT. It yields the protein CASSFTGGDTEAFF. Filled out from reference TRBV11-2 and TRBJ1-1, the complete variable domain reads EAGVAQSPRYKIIEKRQSVAFWCNPISGHATLYWYQQILGQGPKLLIQFQNNGVVDDSQLPKDRFSAERLKGVDSTLKIQPAKLEDSAVYLCASSFTGGDTEAFFGQGTRLTVV.

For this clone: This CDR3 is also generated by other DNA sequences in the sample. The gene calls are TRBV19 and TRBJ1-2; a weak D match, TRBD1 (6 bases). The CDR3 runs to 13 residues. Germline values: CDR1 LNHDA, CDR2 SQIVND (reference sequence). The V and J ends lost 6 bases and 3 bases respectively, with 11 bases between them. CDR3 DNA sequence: TGTGCCAGTAGCATACAGGGTGACTATGGCTACACCTTC. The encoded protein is CASSIQGDYGYTF. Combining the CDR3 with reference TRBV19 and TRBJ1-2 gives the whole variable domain DGGITQSPKYLFRKEGQNVTLSCEQNLNHDAMYWYRQDPGQGLRLIYYSQIVNDFQKGDIAEGYSVSREKKESFPLTVTSAQKNPTAFYLCASSIQGDYGYTFGSGTRLTVV.

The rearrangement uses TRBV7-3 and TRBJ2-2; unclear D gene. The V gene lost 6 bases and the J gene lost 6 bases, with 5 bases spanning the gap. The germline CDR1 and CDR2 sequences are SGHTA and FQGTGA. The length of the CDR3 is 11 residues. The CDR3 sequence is CASSSSGELFF. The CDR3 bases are TGTGCCAGCAGTTCCTCCGGGGAGCTGTTTTTT. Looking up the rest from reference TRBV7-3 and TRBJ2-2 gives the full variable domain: GAGVSQTPSNKVTEKGKYVELRCDPISGHTALYWYRQSLGQGPEFLIYFQGTGAADDSGLPNDRFFAVRPEGSVSTLKIQRTERGDSAVYLCASSSSGELFFGEGSRLTVL.

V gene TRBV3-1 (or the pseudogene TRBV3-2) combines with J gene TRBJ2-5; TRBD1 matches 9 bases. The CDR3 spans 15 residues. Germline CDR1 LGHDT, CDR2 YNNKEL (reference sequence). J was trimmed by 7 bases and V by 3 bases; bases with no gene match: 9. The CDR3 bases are TGTGCCAGCAGCCATGGGGACAGGGCCGAAGTGACCCAGTACTTC. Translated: CASSHGDRAEVTQYF.

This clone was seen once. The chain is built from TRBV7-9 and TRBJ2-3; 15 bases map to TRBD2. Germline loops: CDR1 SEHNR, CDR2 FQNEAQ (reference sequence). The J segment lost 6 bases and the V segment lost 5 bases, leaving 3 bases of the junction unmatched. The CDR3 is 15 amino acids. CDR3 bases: TGTGCCAGCAGCCCCGGACTAGCGGGGGGGGATACGCAGTATTTT. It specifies CASSPGLAGGDTQYF.

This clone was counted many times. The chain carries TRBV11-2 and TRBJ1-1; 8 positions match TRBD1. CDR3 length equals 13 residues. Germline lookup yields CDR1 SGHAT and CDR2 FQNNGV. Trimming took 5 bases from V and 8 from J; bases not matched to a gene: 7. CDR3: CASSLGQGREAFF. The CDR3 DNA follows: TGTGCCAGCAGCCTAGGACAGGGTCGCGAAGCTTTCTTT.

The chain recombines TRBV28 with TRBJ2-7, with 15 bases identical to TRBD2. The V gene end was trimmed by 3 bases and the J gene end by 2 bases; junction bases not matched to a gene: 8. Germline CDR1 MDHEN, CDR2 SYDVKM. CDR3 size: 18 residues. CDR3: CASSFEGLAGGPTYEQYF. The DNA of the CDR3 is TGTGCCAGCAGTTTTGAGGGACTAGCGGGAGGCCCTACCTACGAGCAGTACTTC.

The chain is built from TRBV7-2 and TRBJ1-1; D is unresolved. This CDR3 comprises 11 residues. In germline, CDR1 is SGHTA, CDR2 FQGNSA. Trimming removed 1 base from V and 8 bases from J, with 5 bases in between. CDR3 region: CASSLGREAFF. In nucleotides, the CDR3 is TGTGCCAGCAGCTTAGGGCGGGAAGCTTTCTTT.

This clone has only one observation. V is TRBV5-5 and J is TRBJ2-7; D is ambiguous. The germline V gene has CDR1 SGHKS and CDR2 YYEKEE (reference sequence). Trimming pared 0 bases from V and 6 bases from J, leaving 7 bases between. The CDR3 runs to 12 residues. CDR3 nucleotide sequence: TGTGCCAGCAGCTTGGCCACTGTCGAGCAGTACTTC. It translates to CASSLATVEQYF.

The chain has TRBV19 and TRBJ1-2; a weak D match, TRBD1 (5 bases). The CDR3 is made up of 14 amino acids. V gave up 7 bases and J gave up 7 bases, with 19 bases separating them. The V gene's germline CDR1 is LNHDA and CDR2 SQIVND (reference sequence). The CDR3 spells CASMETVWGRGYTF. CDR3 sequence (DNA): TGTGCCAGTATGGAGACAGTTTGGGGCCGTGGCTACACCTTC.

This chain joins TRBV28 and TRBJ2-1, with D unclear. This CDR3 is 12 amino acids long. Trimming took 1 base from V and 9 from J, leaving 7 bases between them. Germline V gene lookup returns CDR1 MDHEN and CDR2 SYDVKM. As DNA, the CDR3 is TGTGCCAGCAGTTTATCCCTAAGTGAGCAGTTCTTC. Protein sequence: CASSLSLSEQFF. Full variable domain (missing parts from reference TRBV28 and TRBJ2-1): DVKVTQSSRYLVKRTGEKVFLECVQDMDHENMFWYRQDPGLGLRLIYFSYDVKMKEKGDIPEGYSVSREKKERFSLILESASTNQTSMYLCASSLSLSEQFFGPGTRLTVL.

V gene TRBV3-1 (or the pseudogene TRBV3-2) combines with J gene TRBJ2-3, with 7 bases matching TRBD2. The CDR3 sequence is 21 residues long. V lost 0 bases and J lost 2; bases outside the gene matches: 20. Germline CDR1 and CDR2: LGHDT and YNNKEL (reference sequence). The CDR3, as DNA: TGTGCCAGCAGCCAAGATTTTCGGCTAGCGGATTACCCGGAGAACACAGATACGCAGTATTTT. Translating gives CASSQDFRLADYPENTDTQYF.

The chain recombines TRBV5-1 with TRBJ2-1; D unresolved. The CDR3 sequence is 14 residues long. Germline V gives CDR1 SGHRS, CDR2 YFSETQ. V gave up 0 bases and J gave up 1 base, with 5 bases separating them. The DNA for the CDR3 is TGCGCCAGCAGCTTGGACAATTCCTACAATGAGCAGTTCTTC. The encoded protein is CASSLDNSYNEQFF.